A single sample is the source of the 17 T cell receptor beta chains below, sequenced in a study of Tregs in tolerant kidney transplant recipients. The repertoire was sequenced with immunoSEQ multiplex PCR; TCRdb's copy has only in-frame clones and lacks some. The sample gives 98,000 or so clones, around 89% of which show up once; 0.34% is in the top ten. The material was CD4+ T cells from blood, obtained before the transplant. The receptor source for this set is a human donor who received a combined kidney and bone marrow transplant.

V and J are TRBV4-3 and TRBJ1-2; D possibly corresponds to TRBD1 (6 bases). V lost 1 base and J lost 6, with 12 bases in between. The germline V gene has CDR1 LGHNA and CDR2 YSLEER. This CDR3 is built from 14 residues. DNA of the CDR3: TGCGCCAGCAGCCAAGTGGGCAGGGGCCATGGCTACACCTTC. Amino acids: CASSQVGRGHGYTF.

This clone appeared once. This chain links TRBV28 with TRBJ2-4; the match to TRBD2 covers 9 bases. Germline V lookup: CDR1 MDHEN, CDR2 SYDVKM. The length of the CDR3 is 19 residues. After removal of 0 bases from V and 3 bases from J, the junction contained 12 bases not matched to a gene. The CDR3 nucleotides read TGTGCCAGCAGTTTATGGGGGTGGCCGCGGGAGGGCGGCAAAAACATTCAGTACTTC. It encodes CASSLWGWPREGGKNIQYF.

The chain joins TRBV19 to TRBJ2-2; D ambiguous. V was shortened by 3 bases and J by 6 bases, with 17 bases between the two germline ends. The CDR3 extends over 16 amino acids. Germline-derived CDR1 and CDR2 are LNHDA and SQIVND (reference sequence). CDR3 coding DNA: TGTGCCAGTAGTATTCTGGGCAGTCTATATTCCGGGGAGCTGTTTTTT. It encodes CASSILGSLYSGELFF.

The sample holds one count of this clone. J is TRBJ1-2 and V is TRBV23-1, with TRBD1 identical over 11 bases. TRBV23-1 has ORF status, its function being uncertain. This CDR3 is built from 19 residues. With 4 bases clipped from V and 3 bases from J, the junction kept 16 bases outside the gene matches. The CDR3 region is CASSPTPDRGRLSYYGYTF. CDR3 nucleotide sequence: TGCGCCAGCAGTCCAACCCCGGACAGGGGGCGTTTATCGTACTATGGCTACACCTTC.

The chain is built from TRBV4-1 and TRBJ2-3, with D perhaps TRBD1 (6 bases). Germline CDR1 MGHRA, CDR2 YSYEKL. The CDR3 extends over 17 amino acids. Trimming cost V 0 bases and J 2 bases, with 15 bases left between them. In nucleotides, the CDR3 is TGCGCCAGCAGCCAAGAGCCGCCGGGACAACTCACAGATACGCAGTATTTT. Protein: CASSQEPPGQLTDTQYF.

J is TRBJ1-2 and V is TRBV7-8; TRBD1 aligns across 9 bases. The CDR3 has 15 amino acids. Germline-derived CDR1 and CDR2 are SGHVS and FQNEAQ. V trimming: 3 bases; J trimming: 7 bases; junction bases outside the gene matches: 9. The CDR3 protein is CASSLADRGRGGYTF. DNA for the CDR3: TGTGCCAGCAGCTTGGCAGACAGGGGGAGAGGTGGCTACACCTTC.

The chain combines TRBV6-5 with TRBJ2-7; a possible D gene is TRBD2 (6 bases). Germline values: CDR1 MNHEY, CDR2 SVGAGI. This CDR3 is 15 amino acids long. Trimming cost V 0 bases and J 0 bases, with 9 bases left between them. The CDR3 DNA reads TGTGCCAGCAGTTACTCGAGTAGCGGCTCCTACGAGCAGTACTTC. Protein sequence: CASSYSSSGSYEQYF.

The chain carries TRBV18 and TRBJ1-1; 8 positions match TRBD1. This CDR3 contains 12 residues. Germline CDR1 KGHSH, CDR2 LQKENI. Trimming removed 3 bases from V and 7 bases from J; junction bases left unmatched: 1. The CDR3 here is CASSPDRVEAFF. CDR3 in DNA: TGTGCCAGCTCACCGGACAGGGTTGAAGCTTTCTTT. The variable domain in full, with the rest retrieved from reference TRBV18 and TRBJ1-1, is NAGVMQNPRHLVRRRGQEARLRCSPMKGHSHVYWYRQLPEEGLKFMVYLQKENIIDESGMPKERFSAEFPKEGPSILRIQQVVRGDSAAYFCASSPDRVEAFFGQGTRLTVV.

As concerns this clone: A read error is likely, as this CDR3 ends without the conserved phenylalanine or tryptophan. It is unclear where the CDR3 begins or ends on the DNA, so no DNA is shown, and the CDR3 is as TCRdb lists it. The V call is TRBV11-3, the J call TRBJ1-1. Germline V gives CDR1 SGHNT, CDR2 YENEEA. The CDR3 comprises 12 residues, both ends counted. Here the CDR3 reads CASSFYQVAGVI.

V usage is TRBV5-6 and J usage is TRBJ1-1; tentative D call: TRBD1 (5 bases). Trimming removed 0 bases from V and 3 bases from J, with 12 bases in between. The CDR3 extends over 15 amino acids. Germline assignment: CDR1 SGHDT and CDR2 YYEEEE. CDR3 in DNA: TGTGCCAGCAGCTTGGATAGTTCAGGGCACACTGAAGCTTTCTTT. Translation gives CASSLDSSGHTEAFF.

The chain employs TRBV6-1 and TRBJ2-5; TRBD1 aligns across 7 bases. The CDR3 is made up of 14 amino acids. The V segment lost 2 bases and the J segment 5 bases; nucleotides outside the gene matches: 5. In germline, CDR1 is MNHNS, CDR2 SASEGT. DNA for the CDR3: TGTGCCAGCAGTGAACAAGGCAGGGGGGAGACCCAGTACTTC. Amino acid sequence: CASSEQGRGETQYF.

The chain employs TRBV21-1 and TRBJ1-6; the table gives TRBD1 as D, unverified against the DNA. TRBV21-1 has pseudogene status. This CDR3 is built from 19 residues. The CDR3 loop is CASSSQWGQPKKDNSPLHF. Written as DNA, the CDR3 is TGTGCCAGCAGCTCCCAGTGGGGACAGCCCAAGAAGGATAATTCACCCCTCCACTTT.

This sequence joins TRBV4-2 and TRBJ2-2, with 7 bases aligning to TRBD1. Looked up from germline, CDR1 is LGHNA and CDR2 is YNFKEQ. V was clipped by 1 base and J by 6 bases; unmatched bases: 11. This CDR3 spans 17 amino acids. In DNA form, the CDR3 reads TGTGCCAGCAGCCAAGTTCAAGGCAGGGGGAGTTCCGGGGAGCTGTTTTTT. Its protein is CASSQVQGRGSSGELFF.

J is TRBJ2-1 and V is TRBV7-6, with D tentatively TRBD2 (6 bases). V gave up 3 bases and J gave up 8 bases, with 14 bases separating them. This CDR3 has 14 residues. Germline CDR1 reads SGHVS; CDR2 reads FNYEAQ. The CDR3 protein is CASSFRAGRDEQFF. The CDR3 region has the DNA TGTGCCAGCAGCTTCCGAGCGGGCAGGGATGAGCAGTTCTTC.

CDR3 nucleotides: TGTGCCAGCAGCTTTCAGGGGCCGTATGAGCAGTACTTC. Protein sequence: CASSFQGPYEQYF. This rearrangement joins TRBV5-5 to TRBJ2-7; D is perhaps TRBD1 (6 bases). Germline-derived CDR1 and CDR2 are SGHKS and YYEKEE (reference sequence). Between the trimmed V and J ends, which lost 2 bases and 7 bases, there was a span of 13 bases. CDR3 length equals 13 residues.

The chain is built from TRBV28 and TRBJ1-5; the match to TRBD1 covers 8 bases. This CDR3 is built from 15 residues. V lost 3 bases to trimming and J lost 1 base; unmatched junction nucleotides: 2. The germline V gene encodes CDR1 MDHEN and CDR2 SYDVKM. The CDR3 loop reads CASSFRDRSNQPQHF. The CDR3, as DNA: TGTGCCAGCAGTTTCCGGGACAGGAGCAATCAGCCCCAGCATTTT.

The chain is built from TRBV5-1 and TRBJ1-1; D is unclear. CDR1 and CDR2 (germline): SGHRS, YFSETQ. V lost 0 bases and J lost 3, with 9 bases in between. The CDR3 is 14 amino acids. CDR3 in amino acids: CASSLGGGYTEAFF. DNA of the CDR3: TGCGCCAGCAGCTTGGGTGGAGGGTACACTGAAGCTTTCTTT.